The sequence of this T cell receptor beta chain was determined in a study of T cell responses to AZD1222 COVID-19 vaccine. Points from the study as a whole: Donors were chiefly white British, with a greater number of females, and clonal diversity was perhaps underestimated.

Using immunoSEQ multiplex PCR, the repertoire was profiled, and TCRdb retains in-frame clones only, with some absent. The table shows approximately 120,000 clones, with 80% to 90% occurring only once. A remark on this clone: Antigen: not known.

The CDR3 runs 15 residues. Trimming at V came to 5 bases and at J to 4 bases, leaving 4 bases not matched to a gene. Germline V gene data show CDR1 as SGHTA and CDR2 as FQGTGA. The V and J genes are TRBV7-3 and TRBJ2-5; TRBD2 agrees at 13 bases. The TCR was taken from an adult who received the AZD1222 COVID-19 vaccine. The material was peripheral blood, obtained 28 days after the second AZD1222 dose. The CDR3 nucleotides are TGTGCCAGCAGCCGCGGACTAGCGGGAGCAGAGACCCAGTACTTC. Its protein is CASSRGLAGAETQYF. The complete variable domain, with remaining parts taken from reference TRBV7-3 and TRBJ2-5, reads GAGVSQTPSNKVTEKGKYVELRCDPISGHTALYWYRQSLGQGPEFLIYFQGTGAADDSGLPNDRFFAVRPEGSVSTLKIQRTERGDSAVYLCASSRGLAGAETQYFGPGTRLLVL.